Presented here are 26 T cell receptor beta chains from one specimen sequenced in a study of CD8 T cells in ankylosing spondylitis. MiXCR, applied by TCRdb to the 5' RACE reads, yields one record per CDR3 protein. The table has around 430,000 distinct CDR3 sequences, under 20% seen once. For these receptors, no antigen is known. Findings of the study overall: A motif of under 10 highly homologous TCR beta variants was seen as apparently characteristic of ankylosing spondylitis blood.

Sequencing used blood, either unsorted or a sorted T cell fraction (not recorded which). Source of these receptors: a male donor with ankylosing spondylitis.

This clonotype was counted many times. This rearrangement joins TRBV7-9 to TRBJ2-1, with unresolved D. This CDR3 has 11 residues. Germline V gene data show CDR1 as SEHNR and CDR2 as FQNEAQ (reference sequence). Trimming left V 5 bases short and J 5 bases short, with 4 bases between. The DNA for the CDR3 is TGTGCCAGCAGCCCCCACAATGAGCAGTTCTTC. Amino acids: CASSPHNEQFF. The full variable domain, with the rest looked up from reference TRBV7-9 and TRBJ2-1, is DTGVSQNPRHKITKRGQNVTFRCDPISEHNRLYWYRQTLGQGPEFLTYFQNEAQLEKSRLLSDRFSAERPKGSFSTLEIQRTEQGDSAMYLCASSPHNEQFFGPGTRLTVL.

This clonotype was observed a handful of times. The rearrangement uses TRBV20-1 and TRBJ2-7; 7 positions agree with TRBD1. The trim removed 5 bases at V and 3 bases at J, leaving 7 bases unmatched. Germline lookup yields CDR1 DFQATT and CDR2 SNEGSKA (reference sequence). The CDR3 runs to 13 residues. Written as DNA, the CDR3 is TGCAGTGCTTTGGGGCCAGGGGGCTACGAGCAGTACTTC. Its protein product is CSALGPGGYEQYF.

The sample holds a few counts of this clonotype. The rearrangement uses TRBV6-1 and TRBJ1-1; 10 positions agree with TRBD1. The V gene's germline CDR1 is MNHNS and CDR2 SASEGT. J gave up 2 bases and V 5 bases, and 5 bases lay outside the gene matches. The CDR3 runs to 15 residues. The CDR3 nucleotides read TGTGCCAGCAGTCTTATGACAGGGGGCAACACTGAAGCTTTCTTT. It specifies CASSLMTGGNTEAFF.

This clonotype was seen more than once but under ten times. The J gene is TRBJ2-3, the V gene TRBV2; 12 bases agree with TRBD2. CDR1 is SNHLY, CDR2 FYNNEI, per germline. The CDR3 is 16 amino acids. Germline trimming cut 6 bases from V and 2 bases from J; bases unmatched to any gene: 6. The DNA for the CDR3 is TGTGCCAGCAGCCCTACTAGCGGGAGGACCACAGATACGCAGTATTTT. This sequence encodes CASSPTSGRTTDTQYF.

This clonotype was detected ten times or more. The chain is built from TRBV24-1 and TRBJ2-1, with D perhaps matching TRBD1 (6 bases). Germline CDR1 KGHDR, CDR2 SFDVKD. The CDR3 is 16 residues long. Trimming took 2 bases from V and 3 from J, leaving 13 bases between them. The CDR3 sequence: CATSDSQGPHYNEQFF. The CDR3 nucleotides read TGTGCCACCAGTGATTCACAGGGCCCCCACTACAATGAGCAGTTCTTC.

This clonotype was detected only a few times. This chain joins TRBV6-1 and TRBJ1-1; 10 bases match TRBD1. The V gene end was trimmed by 8 bases and the J gene end by 2 bases; junction bases not matched to a gene: 5. Looked up from germline, CDR1 is MNHNS and CDR2 is SASEGT. The CDR3 is 14 residues long. For the CDR3, the DNA is TGTGCCAGCCTGGGACAGGGGCTCAACACTGAAGCTTTCTTT. Translating gives CASLGQGLNTEAFF.

The chain is built from TRBV13 and TRBJ2-3; TRBD2 aligns across 14 bases. Germline CDR1 PRHDT, CDR2 FYEKMQ (reference sequence). The CDR3 contains 18 residues. V was pared by 4 bases and J by 5 bases, with 11 bases of the junction left unmatched. The CDR3 DNA sequence: TGTGCCAGCAGCTCAAACGGACTAGCGGGGGGACCTCGAGATACGCAGTATTTT. Protein sequence: CASSSNGLAGGPRDTQYF.

The rearrangement links TRBV5-1 to TRBJ2-7, with D perhaps matching TRBD2 (6 bases). V was shortened by 3 bases and J by 3 bases, with 13 bases between the two germline ends. CDR1 SGHRS and CDR2 YFSETQ come from the germline V gene. There are 14 residues in the CDR3. The CDR3 DNA follows: TGCGCCAGCAGCTACACGGGACTCAACTACGAGCAGTACTTC. Its translation is CASSYTGLNYEQYF.

This clonotype showed up just a few times. The rearrangement joins TRBV7-3 to TRBJ2-1, with 8 bases that match TRBD1. This CDR3 has 14 residues. Trimming at V came to 6 bases and at J to 8 bases, leaving 9 bases not matched to a gene. Germline CDR1 SGHTA, CDR2 FQGTGA. The CDR3 loop reads CASSTTDRADEQFF. The CDR3 DNA reads TGTGCCAGCAGTACAACGGACAGGGCGGATGAGCAGTTCTTC.

This clonotype was seen a handful of times. The rearrangement joins TRBV5-1 to TRBJ1-1; tentatively, D is TRBD1 (6 bases). The V gene lost 0 bases and the J gene lost 10 bases, with 10 bases spanning the gap. The CDR3 loop spans 12 amino acids. CDR1 is SGHRS and CDR2 is YFSETQ in the germline V gene. CDR3 coding DNA: TGCGCCAGCAGCTTGGTAGGGGGTTCAGCTTTCTTT. It codes for CASSLVGGSAFF.

This clonotype turned up a few times. The chain uses TRBV9 and TRBJ1-6, with 11 bases lining up with TRBD1. The CDR3 length is 18 residues. Germline V gives CDR1 SGDLS, CDR2 YYNGEE. V shed 3 bases and J 0 bases; nucleotides not matched to a gene: 5. The CDR3: CASSAGQGVSSYNSPLHF. The CDR3, as DNA: TGTGCCAGCAGCGCGGGACAGGGGGTGAGCTCCTATAATTCACCCCTCCACTTT.

V and J are TRBV12-3 or TRBV12-4 and TRBJ2-3; D not resolved. Between the trimmed V and J ends, which lost 8 bases and 2 bases, there was a span of 8 bases. The CDR3 is made up of 12 amino acids. The CDR3 reads CASGDSTDTQYF. The DNA for the CDR3 is TGTGCCAGCGGGGATTCCACAGATACGCAGTATTTT.

The CDR3: CASSRSGGAGGHEQYF. In DNA form, the CDR3 reads TGTGCCAGCAGTAGGAGCGGGGGGGCTGGGGGGCACGAGCAGTACTTC. This sequence joins TRBV12-3 or TRBV12-4 and TRBJ2-7; 10 bases agree with TRBD2. The J segment lost 5 bases and the V segment lost 5 bases, leaving 12 bases of the junction unmatched. This CDR3 has 16 residues.

The chain carries TRBV20-1 and TRBJ1-5, with D perhaps matching TRBD1 (6 bases). From germline, CDR1 is DFQATT and CDR2 SNEGSKA (reference sequence). V lost 0 bases and J 3 bases, leaving 12 bases between the germline ends. CDR3 length: 15 residues. The CDR3 spells CSARDRGGTNQPQHF. CDR3 bases: TGCAGTGCTAGAGATAGAGGGGGGACCAATCAGCCCCAGCATTTT.

This clonotype was found a few times. This chain connects TRBV4-1 to TRBJ2-7, with TRBD1 matching over 8 bases. This CDR3 is 16 amino acids long. Germline CDR1 and CDR2: MGHRA and YSYEKL. Losses at the gene ends were 5 bases for V and 1 base for J; bases not matched to a gene: 10. Written as DNA, the CDR3 is TGCGCCAGCAGCAAACAGACAGGGGCCCTTTCCTACGAGCAGTACTTC. Protein product: CASSKQTGALSYEQYF.

This clonotype was seen a handful of times. The rearrangement links TRBV6-1 to TRBJ1-6, with 10 bases matching TRBD1. The CDR3 runs 16 residues. Trimming cost V 2 bases and J 6 bases; bases outside gene matches: 4. The germline V gene has CDR1 MNHNS and CDR2 SASEGT. CDR3 sequence (DNA): TGTGCCAGCAGTGAACGGACAGGGGGAGCTAATTCACCCCTCCACTTT. Its protein is CASSERTGGANSPLHF.

The genes are TRBV9 and TRBJ2-2; D gene ambiguous. Germline V gene data show CDR1 as SGDLS and CDR2 as YYNGEE. Deletions cut 2 bases from V and 1 base from J, with 21 bases between. CDR3 length: 19 residues. CDR3 loop: CASSVAPRGGRMNTGELFF. The CDR3 nucleotides are TGTGCCAGCAGCGTTGCCCCTCGCGGTGGACGGATGAACACCGGGGAGCTGTTTTTT.

V and J are TRBV20-1 and TRBJ1-6, with D perhaps matching TRBD1 (6 bases). Germline V gives CDR1 DFQATT, CDR2 SNEGSKA (reference sequence). V was clipped by 3 bases and J by 7 bases, with 19 bases between them. The CDR3 extends over 16 amino acids. The CDR3, as DNA: TGCAGTGCTAGGGAAGACACAGGGAGCGCGAATTCACCCCTCCACTTT. Amino acids: CSAREDTGSANSPLHF.

The chain employs TRBV6-1 and TRBJ1-5; 8 positions agree with TRBD1. Losses at the gene ends were 6 bases for V and 5 bases for J; bases not matched to a gene: 9. The CDR3 extends over 15 amino acids. Per the germline V gene, CDR1 is MNHNS and CDR2 is SASEGT. CDR3 DNA sequence: TGTGCCAGCAGATCCGGCGGACAGGGCGATCAGCCCCAGCATTTT. This translates into CASRSGGQGDQPQHF.

This sequence joins TRBV12-3 or TRBV12-4 and TRBJ1-5, with TRBD1 identical over 8 bases. The junction had 6 bases not matched to a gene; V was cut back by 5 bases and J by 0 bases. This CDR3 has 16 amino acids. DNA for the CDR3: TGTGCCAGCAGTCCTCGGACAGGGCTTAGCAATCAGCCCCAGCATTTT. It codes for CASSPRTGLSNQPQHF.

V usage is TRBV7-2 and J usage is TRBJ1-5; D gene unclear. V was trimmed by 5 bases and J by 9 bases, leaving 23 bases between them. CDR3 length: 16 residues. Germline CDR1 SGHTA, CDR2 FQGNSA. The CDR3 coding sequence is TGTGCCAGCAGCCAGGACGGTCAGGCTTCCGTTAGGCCCCAGCATTTT. Its translation is CASSQDGQASVRPQHF.

The rearrangement links TRBV24-1 to TRBJ2-1; D is unclear. V lost 4 bases to trimming and J lost 10 bases, with 13 bases between them. This CDR3 contains 13 residues. Germline V CDR1 and CDR2: KGHDR, SFDVKD. CDR3 coding DNA: TGTGCCACCAGTGAGCACGGCGAGCGCGAGCAGTTCTTC. Translating it yields CATSEHGEREQFF.

The CDR3 region is CASSLAWLPRDEKLFF. The CDR3 DNA sequence: TGTGCCAGCAGCTTAGCGTGGCTCCCGCGGGATGAAAAACTGTTTTTT. The rearrangement links TRBV7-9 to TRBJ1-4; D is uncertain. The CDR3 has 16 residues. Germline values: CDR1 SEHNR, CDR2 FQNEAQ (reference sequence). V lost 0 bases and J 6 bases, leaving 14 bases between the germline ends.

This clonotype was counted between two and nine times. The chain links TRBV28 to TRBJ2-1; TRBD1 or TRBD2 may be the D gene (5 bases each). The germline V and J ends were trimmed by 5 bases and 3 bases, with 17 bases remaining between them. This CDR3 has 16 residues. The germline gives CDR1 MDHEN, CDR2 SYDVKM. CDR3 sequence reads: CASSATGASGYNEQFF. The CDR3 bases are TGTGCCAGCAGTGCCACCGGGGCCTCCGGCTACAATGAGCAGTTCTTC.

This clonotype was seen a few times. V usage is TRBV9 and J usage is TRBJ1-1; D gene unclear. The ends were cut back, 7 bases at V and 5 bases at J, with 9 bases in the middle. The CDR3 is 11 residues long. Germline V CDR1 and CDR2: SGDLS, YYNGEE. The CDR3 sequence: CASSDDTEAFF. The CDR3 region has the DNA TGTGCCAGCTCAGACGATACTGAAGCTTTCTTT.

A few counts support this clonotype. The J gene is TRBJ2-1, the V gene TRBV5-1; the match to TRBD1 covers 12 bases. The V gene end was trimmed by 4 bases and the J gene end by 9 bases; junction bases not matched to a gene: 5. This CDR3 has 14 amino acids. The germline gives CDR1 SGHRS, CDR2 YFSETQ. The CDR3 loop reads CASSTGTGGFEQFF. The DNA for the CDR3 is TGCGCCAGCAGCACCGGGACAGGGGGCTTTGAGCAGTTCTTC.